The 14 T cell receptor beta chains below all came from one sample that was sequenced in a study of long-term antiretroviral therapy in people with HIV. Version v3.0 of the immunoSEQ assay ran at survey level. Libraries were prepared by immunoSEQ multiplex PCR; TCRdb keeps only in-frame clonotypes and omits some of them. Of tens of thousands of clones listed, 85% were seen once; the top ten hold approximately 9%. Material: unsorted PBMCs, obtained 2.3 years after starting antiretroviral therapy. The receptors shown here come from a man aged 35 to 55 with HIV.

The genes are TRBV19 and TRBJ1-4, with a weak D call TRBD1 (5 bases). CDR1 is LNHDA and CDR2 is SQIVND in the germline V gene (reference sequence). The CDR3 consists of 14 residues. Deletions cut 8 bases from V and 8 bases from J, with 18 bases between. The CDR3 loop reads CASEGSGTGEKLFF. CDR3 DNA sequence: TGTGCCAGTGAAGGATCCGGGACGGGGGAAAAACTGTTTTTT.

This chain uses TRBV9 with TRBJ2-2, with a tentative D call TRBD1 (5 bases). Germline lookup yields CDR1 SGDLS and CDR2 YYNGEE. V was trimmed by 4 bases and J by 1 base, leaving 8 bases between them. The CDR3 totals 14 residues. Here the CDR3 DNA reads TGTGCCAGCAGCCCAGACAGGAACACCGGGGAGCTGTTTTTT. Translation gives CASSPDRNTGELFF. The variable domain in full, with the rest retrieved from reference TRBV9 and TRBJ2-2, is DSGVTQTPKHLITATGQRVTLRCSPRSGDLSVYWYQQSLDQGLQFLIQYYNGEERAKGNILERFSAQQFPDLHSELNLSSLELGDSALYFCASSPDRNTGELFFGEGSRLTVL.

The J gene is TRBJ2-1, the V gene TRBV5-1; 7 positions match TRBD2. V gave up 4 bases and J gave up 2 bases; unmatched junction bases: 6. The CDR3 totals 15 residues. The germline CDR1 and CDR2 sequences are SGHRS and YFSETQ. As DNA, the CDR3 is TGCGCCAGCAGCCCCTATGCGGGAGCCTACAATGAGCAGTTCTTC. It codes for CASSPYAGAYNEQFF.

The rearrangement links TRBV11-2 to TRBJ2-7, with 12 bases that match TRBD2. V lost 0 bases, J lost 1 base, and 4 bases stayed unmatched. This CDR3 is built from 17 residues. CDR1 and CDR2 from the germline V gene are SGHAT and FQNNGV. CDR3 sequence (DNA): TGTGCCAGCAGCTTAGATACACTAGCGGGAGGTTCCTACGAGCAGTACTTC. Translation: CASSLDTLAGGSYEQYF.

V usage is TRBV7-9 and J usage is TRBJ2-7, with D unclear. Per germline, CDR1 SEHNR and CDR2 FQNEAQ (reference sequence). This CDR3 comprises 12 residues. Trimming removed 4 bases at V and 6 bases at J, with 10 bases between. The CDR3, as DNA: TGTGCCAGCAGCTCACAGACGGCCGAGCAGTACTTC. It specifies CASSSQTAEQYF.

The chain employs TRBV7-9 and TRBJ2-1, with 7 positions matching TRBD2. The germline CDR1 and CDR2 sequences are SEHNR and FQNEAQ (reference sequence). The CDR3 spans 16 residues. J lost 0 bases, V lost 4 bases, and 6 bases had no gene match. The CDR3 loop is CASSSDLAVSYNEQFF. CDR3 DNA sequence: TGTGCCAGCAGCTCAGATCTAGCGGTCTCCTACAATGAGCAGTTCTTC.

This chain uses TRBV19 with TRBJ1-6, with a tentative D call TRBD1 (6 bases). This CDR3 is 14 amino acids long. Germline V CDR1 and CDR2: LNHDA, SQIVND (reference sequence). Trimming pared 7 bases from V and 7 bases from J, leaving 14 bases between. This CDR3 is CASTPGQMNSPLHF. The CDR3 nucleotides are TGTGCCAGTACCCCGGGACAAATGAATTCACCCCTCCACTTT.

The CDR3 sequence is CASSALTGGFVYEQYF. CDR3 nucleotide sequence: TGTGCCAGCAGTGCTTTGACAGGGGGCTTTGTATACGAGCAGTACTTC. The chain carries TRBV6-1 and TRBJ2-7; TRBD1 agrees at 10 bases. Germline trimming cut 4 bases from V and 4 bases from J; bases unmatched to any gene: 10. Germline V gives CDR1 MNHNS, CDR2 SASEGT. This CDR3 is built from 16 residues.

This chain joins TRBV18 and TRBJ2-7, with 9 bases aligning to TRBD1. V dropped 4 bases and J dropped 1; count of bases not matched to a gene: 2. CDR3 length: 14 residues. The germline gives CDR1 KGHSH, CDR2 LQKENI. CDR3 residues: CASSLGTGSYEQYF. As DNA, the CDR3 is TGTGCCAGCTCACTCGGGACAGGGTCCTACGAGCAGTACTTC.

The chain combines TRBV27 with TRBJ1-1; D ambiguous. CDR1 is MNHEY, CDR2 SMNVEV, per germline (reference sequence). V lost 6 bases, J lost 2 bases, and 10 bases lay in between. The CDR3 extends over 13 amino acids. The CDR3 DNA reads TGTGCCAGCAGGGCATACCTTAACACTGAAGCTTTCTTT. Translated, it gives CASRAYLNTEAFF.

This clone was observed once. The CDR3 DNA reads TGCGCCAGCCAGAAATTTGGGACCGGGGAGCTGTTTTTT. This encodes CASQKFGTGELFF. V and J are TRBV5-1 and TRBJ2-2; D is unclear. Germline values: CDR1 SGHRS, CDR2 YFSETQ. CDR3 size: 13 residues. V lost 7 bases and J 5 bases, leaving 12 bases between the germline ends. Drawing the rest from reference TRBV5-1 and TRBJ2-2, the complete variable domain is KAGVTQTPRYLIKTRGQQVTLSCSPISGHRSVSWYQQTPGQGLQFLFEYFSETQRNKGNFPGRFSGRQFSNSRSEMNVSTLELGDSALYLCASQKFGTGELFFGEGSRLTVL.

This chain links TRBV30 with TRBJ1-1, with 8 nucleotides matching TRBD1. The ends lost 5 bases at V and 1 base at J; junction bases unmatched: 0. Germline V CDR1 and CDR2: GTSNPN, SVGIG (reference sequence). This CDR3 contains 12 residues. The CDR3 here is CAWGQGNTEAFF. CDR3 sequence (DNA): TGTGCCTGGGGACAGGGGAACACTGAAGCTTTCTTT.

The chain couples TRBV6-1 to TRBJ1-1; D is unresolved. Germline V gene sequence: CDR1 MNHNS, CDR2 SASEGT. The CDR3 sequence is 16 residues long. The V and J ends lost 1 base and 1 base respectively, with 13 bases between them. In nucleotides, the CDR3 is TGTGCCAGCAGTGAAGTCGAGTGGGTCGGGAACACTGAAGCTTTCTTT. It encodes CASSEVEWVGNTEAFF.

V gene TRBV19 combines with J gene TRBJ2-2; weak D call: TRBD1 (5 bases). This CDR3 comprises 13 residues. Germline loops: CDR1 LNHDA, CDR2 SQIVND (reference sequence). Trimming left V 6 bases short and J 8 bases short, with 13 bases between. In DNA, the CDR3 is TGTGCCAGTAGGCAAGACCAGGGTGGGGAGCTGTTTTTT. This translates into CASRQDQGGELFF.